The text below deals with one TCR beta chain. This specimen belongs to a study of technical replicates of blood from a few donors. Per the germline V gene, CDR1 is SGHDN and CDR2 is FVKESK. This CDR3 contains 13 residues. V lost 0 bases, J lost 9 bases, and 11 bases lay in between. The protocol was immunoSEQ multiplex PCR, while the TCRdb copy is restricted to in-frame clones and leaves out a portion. The sample carries tens of thousands of clones, approximately 95% recorded once. The rearrangement links TRBV14 to TRBJ2-5; a weak D match, TRBD2 (5 bases). The sequencing input was T cells isolated from PBMCs. The TCR originated in a human donor in good health. The CDR3 loop is CASSQDGGVPQYF. The CDR3 DNA follows: TGTGCCAGCAGCCAAGACGGAGGAGTGCCCCAGTACTTC.